These 9 T cell receptor beta chains share one sample of origin, sequenced in a study of beta chain features in type 1 diabetes. The investigators reverse transcribed all of the isolated RNA, so they sequenced expressed TCRB transcripts. The repertoire was sequenced with immunoSEQ multiplex PCR; TCRdb's copy has only in-frame clones and lacks some. Among 400,000 to 600,000 clones listed, about 30% were seen once. What was sequenced was naive CD4+ T cells from blood. Source of these receptors: a man aged 18 to 30 in good health.

The rearrangement uses TRBV28 and TRBJ2-1; 10 positions agree with TRBD2. The CDR3 runs to 15 residues. Trimming removed 6 bases from V and 0 bases from J; junction bases left unmatched: 2. Germline V gene data show CDR1 as MDHEN and CDR2 as SYDVKM. The CDR3 reads CASSRLAGSYNEQFF. In nucleotides, the CDR3 is TGTGCCAGCAGCCGACTAGCGGGCTCCTACAATGAGCAGTTCTTC.

This rearrangement joins TRBV25-1 to TRBJ1-4, with 7 bases aligning to TRBD1. CDR1 and CDR2 from the germline V gene are MGHDK and SYGVNS. Unmatched junction bases numbered 7, after V lost 3 bases and J lost 6 bases. The length of the CDR3 is 15 residues. CDR3 sequence: CASSDPRDSDEKLFF. The CDR3 nucleotides are TGTGCCAGCAGTGACCCCCGGGACAGCGATGAAAAACTGTTTTTT. Variable domain in full (rest from reference TRBV25-1 and TRBJ1-4): EADIYQTPRYLVIGTGKKITLECSQTMGHDKMYWYQQDPGMELHLIHYSYGVNSTEKGDLSSESTVSRIRTEHFPLTLESARPSHTSQYLCASSDPRDSDEKLFFGSGTQLSVL.

This clone was observed a handful of times. The chain carries TRBV5-1 and TRBJ2-7, with D perhaps TRBD1 (6 bases). The CDR3 is 13 residues long. V was clipped by 0 bases and J by 3 bases, with 7 bases between them. Germline V gives CDR1 SGHRS, CDR2 YFSETQ. Here the CDR3 reads CASSLGDNYEQYF. CDR3 coding DNA: TGCGCCAGCAGCTTGGGGGACAACTACGAGCAGTACTTC. The whole variable domain, remainder taken from reference TRBV5-1 and TRBJ2-7, is KAGVTQTPRYLIKTRGQQVTLSCSPISGHRSVSWYQQTPGQGLQFLFEYFSETQRNKGNFPGRFSGRQFSNSRSEMNVSTLELGDSALYLCASSLGDNYEQYFGPGTRLTVT.

The V call is TRBV7-2, the J call TRBJ2-6; D is undetermined. The V gene's germline CDR1 is SGHTA and CDR2 FQGNSA. The CDR3 contains 11 residues. Deletions cut 4 bases from V and 10 bases from J, with 5 bases between. The CDR3 DNA sequence: TGTGCCAGCAGCTCCGAGAACGTCCTGACTTTC. It yields the protein CASSSENVLTF.

About this clone: Its ends do not fully match the called genes, so a read error is possible. CDR3 DNA sequence: TGTGCCAGCAGCTTAGTTCTGGCGGGAGCCCTGGCCTTC. Its translation is CASSLVLAGALAF. This chain connects TRBV7-2 to TRBJ2-7, with 7 positions matching TRBD2. The length of the CDR3 is 13 residues. The germline CDR1 and CDR2 sequences are SGHTA and FQGNSA.

The chain employs TRBV28 and TRBJ1-1, with TRBD1 identical over 9 bases. The CDR3 contains 14 residues. The germline gives CDR1 MDHEN, CDR2 SYDVKM. Germline trimming cut 5 bases from V and 3 bases from J; bases unmatched to any gene: 4. The CDR3 region is CASSHRGRDTEAFF. CDR3 nucleotide sequence: TGTGCCAGCAGTCACAGGGGGCGCGACACTGAAGCTTTCTTT.

This clone has just a few counts. V gene TRBV7-6 combines with J gene TRBJ2-7, with D unresolved. The CDR3 loop spans 12 amino acids. Looked up from germline, CDR1 is SGHVS and CDR2 is FNYEAQ. V lost 1 base, J lost 3 bases, and 4 bases lay in between. CDR3 sequence reads: CASSLDHYEQYF. DNA of the CDR3: TGTGCCAGCAGCTTAGACCACTACGAGCAGTACTTC.

This clone came up a few times. This chain links TRBV30 with TRBJ1-1; possibly TRBD1 for D (6 bases). The CDR3 totals 14 residues. CDR1 is GTSNPN and CDR2 is SVGIG in the germline V gene (reference sequence). V lost 5 bases and J 10 bases, leaving 23 bases between the germline ends. CDR3 coding DNA: TGTGCCTGGCGGACTCCTGGGACAATCGGGACAGCTTTCTTT. Its protein product is CAWRTPGTIGTAFF.

This sequence joins TRBV7-3 and TRBJ2-3; 10 bases are shared with TRBD1. With V trimmed by 1 base and J by 3 bases, 1 base remained unmatched. The CDR3 spans 15 residues. CDR1 SGHTA and CDR2 FQGTGA come from the germline V gene. The CDR3 here is CASSLRQGATDTQYF. The CDR3 coding sequence is TGTGCCAGCAGCTTAAGACAGGGGGCTACAGATACGCAGTATTTT.